The 29 T cell receptor beta chains presented below share a single source sample, sequenced in a study of cytomegalovirus exposure and HLA in healthy donors (dated by TCRdb to about 2017). Receptor libraries were prepared by the immunoSEQ multiplex PCR assay. For the multiplex PCR, a mixture combining 60 forward primers for TCR Vbeta segments and 13 reverse primers for TCR Jbeta segments was used. In TCRdb, the immuneACCESS table is reduced to in-frame sequences with V and J assigned. These tables do not hold every clone; where another copy was compared, an unresolved V gene accounts for under half, and the others remain unexplained. The sample has about 130,000 clones on record, just under 80% of them singletons. Less than 5% of the sample comes from the top ten. Sequenced material: PBMCs. The source of these receptors is a man aged 25-45 years in good health.

This chain links TRBV10-2 with TRBJ2-2, with no clear D. The CDR3 consists of 15 residues. From germline, CDR1 is WSHSY and CDR2 SAAADI. Between the trimmed V and J ends, which lost 1 base and 4 bases, there was a span of 10 bases. The CDR3: CASSELVSSTGELFF. In DNA, the CDR3 is TGCGCCAGCAGTGAGTTAGTTTCGAGCACCGGGGAGCTGTTTTTT.

This chain links TRBV4-3 with TRBJ2-7; D is unresolved. V dropped 1 base and J dropped 6 bases, with 13 bases sitting between them. Germline-derived CDR1 and CDR2 are LGHNA and YSLEER. The CDR3 extends over 14 amino acids. The CDR3 sequence is CASSQVAATGEQYF. For the CDR3, the DNA is TGCGCCAGCAGCCAAGTAGCTGCGACTGGCGAGCAGTACTTC.

V and J are TRBV29-1 and TRBJ2-7; 8 positions agree with TRBD2. V shed 1 base and J 5 bases; nucleotides not matched to a gene: 10. The CDR3 sequence is 15 residues long. The germline CDR1 and CDR2 sequences are SQVTM and ANQGSEA. CDR3 protein: CSVEGILGTRDEQYF. The CDR3 DNA is TGCAGCGTTGAAGGCATACTCGGGACTAGGGACGAGCAGTACTTC.

The gene calls are TRBV9 and TRBJ2-1, with 7 bases matching TRBD2. The CDR3 covers 16 residues. Germline V lookup: CDR1 SGDLS, CDR2 YYNGEE. The J segment lost 2 bases and the V segment lost 0 bases, leaving 5 bases of the junction unmatched. The CDR3 sequence: CASSVESGNPYNEQFF. The CDR3 DNA is TGTGCCAGCAGCGTAGAGAGCGGGAACCCCTACAATGAGCAGTTCTTC.

The chain is built from TRBV6-6 and TRBJ2-7, with TRBD1 matching 7 bases. CDR1 is MNHNY, CDR2 SVGAGI, per germline (reference sequence). This CDR3 contains 15 residues. J was trimmed by 4 bases and V by 6 bases; bases with no gene match: 12. CDR3 loop: CASRYPGDRRYEQYF. The DNA for the CDR3 is TGTGCCAGCAGGTACCCCGGGGACAGACGTTACGAGCAGTACTTC.

This clone was seen once. The chain recombines TRBV7-8 with TRBJ1-1, with 11 bases identical to TRBD1. The CDR3 has 18 amino acids. Germline CDR1 SGHVS, CDR2 FQNEAQ. V shed 3 bases and J 0 bases; nucleotides not matched to a gene: 9. The chain's CDR3 is CASSFDPGTGGMNTEAFF. CDR3 DNA: TGTGCCAGCAGCTTCGATCCCGGGACAGGGGGGATGAACACTGAAGCTTTCTTT.

Concerning this clone itself: The junction differs from germline at one of its ends, possibly a read error. The rearrangement links TRBV7-9 to TRBJ2-4, with 14 positions matching TRBD2. Germline V lookup: CDR1 SEHNR, CDR2 FQNEAQ (reference sequence). The CDR3 has 18 amino acids. The CDR3 protein is CASSSKPGTSGSENTQYF. CDR3 nucleotides: TGTGCCAGCAGCTCGAAACCCGGGACTAGCGGGAGTGAGAACACTCAGTACTTC. Variable domain in full (rest from reference TRBV7-9 and TRBJ2-4): DTGVSQNPRHKITKRGQNVTFRCDPISEHNRLYWYRQTLGQGPEFLTYFQNEAQLEKSRLLSDRFSAERPKGSFSTLEIQRTEQGDSAMYLCASSSKPGTSGSENTQYFGAGTRLSVL.

This rearrangement joins TRBV6-5 to TRBJ1-2; D is uncertain. This CDR3 contains 13 residues. CDR1 and CDR2 from the germline V gene are MNHEY and SVGAGI. V was pared by 6 bases and J by 2 bases, with 10 bases between. The CDR3 DNA reads as TGTGCCAGCAGATCCACTATCAACTATGGCTACACCTTC. The encoded protein is CASRSTINYGYTF.

This clone has more than one count but fewer than ten. The V call is TRBV10-2, the J call TRBJ2-7; 15 bases are a match to TRBD2. With 6 bases clipped from V and 2 bases from J, the junction kept 5 bases outside the gene matches. The CDR3 extends over 16 amino acids. Germline lookup yields CDR1 WSHSY and CDR2 SAAADI. The CDR3 loop reads CASRGTSGRNPYEQYF. Here the CDR3 DNA reads TGCGCCAGCAGAGGGACTAGCGGGAGGAATCCCTACGAGCAGTACTTC.

J is TRBJ2-1 and V is TRBV9, with D hard to call. Between the trimmed V and J ends, which lost 0 bases and 0 bases, there was a span of 7 bases. There are 15 residues in the CDR3. CDR1 is SGDLS, CDR2 YYNGEE, per germline. The CDR3 here is CASSVDVGSYNEQFF. The CDR3 coding sequence is TGTGCCAGCAGCGTAGACGTCGGCTCCTACAATGAGCAGTTCTTC.

The genes are TRBV27 and TRBJ2-7; 7 positions match TRBD1. J was trimmed by 2 bases and V by 6 bases; bases with no gene match: 7. The germline gives CDR1 MNHEY, CDR2 SMNVEV (reference sequence). The CDR3 length is 14 residues. The CDR3 coding sequence is TGTGCCAGCAGCCCTTCAGGGGGTGCCTACGAGCAGTACTTC. It is translated as CASSPSGGAYEQYF.

The rearrangement links TRBV27 to TRBJ2-2; D possibly corresponds to TRBD2 (5 bases). Per germline, CDR1 MNHEY and CDR2 SMNVEV (reference sequence). There are 14 residues in the CDR3. V lost 6 bases to trimming and J lost 6 bases, with 14 bases between them. The CDR3 coding sequence is TGTGCCAGCAGCATAAACGGAGGCGCCGGGGAGCTGTTTTTT. It specifies CASSINGGAGELFF.

The V gene is TRBV14, the J gene TRBJ1-1; the D gene is possibly TRBD1 (5 bases). The CDR3 has 14 residues. Germline CDR1 is SGHDN and CDR2 is FVKESK. Deletions cut 3 bases from V and 1 base from J, with 9 bases between. The CDR3 loop reads CASSHRQGNTEAFF. The CDR3 DNA sequence: TGTGCCAGCAGCCATAGGCAGGGGAACACTGAAGCTTTCTTT.

J is TRBJ2-7 and V is TRBV5-1; possible D gene TRBD1, 5 bases. The CDR3 covers 14 residues. V dropped 0 bases and J dropped 5 bases, with 12 bases sitting between them. Per the germline V gene, CDR1 is SGHRS and CDR2 is YFSETQ. CDR3 residues: CASSLASGSNEQYF. CDR3 coding DNA: TGCGCCAGCAGCTTGGCCTCAGGGTCCAACGAGCAGTACTTC.

This rearrangement joins TRBV19 to TRBJ2-3; D unresolved. Germline CDR1 is LNHDA and CDR2 is SQIVND (reference sequence). The CDR3 has 15 amino acids. V shed 7 bases and J shed 5 bases, with 19 bases lying between them. The CDR3 nucleotides read TGTGCCAGTACCCCGGCCTTGGGCCCAGGAGATACGCAGTATTTT. It is translated as CASTPALGPGDTQYF.

This chain uses TRBV28 with TRBJ1-1; D perhaps matches TRBD1 (6 bases). The CDR3 is 12 residues long. The ends were cut back, 9 bases at V and 4 bases at J, with 12 bases in the middle. CDR1 is MDHEN and CDR2 is SYDVKM in the germline V gene. Here the CDR3 reads CASGTLGTEAFF. The CDR3 bases are TGTGCCAGTGGGACACTTGGCACTGAAGCTTTCTTT.

V usage is TRBV10-3 and J usage is TRBJ2-1; D may be TRBD2 (5 bases). With 6 bases removed from V and 5 bases from J, the gap between germline ends came to 17 bases. CDR3 length: 15 residues. Germline values: CDR1 ENHRY, CDR2 SYGVKD. CDR3 DNA: TGTGCCATCAGAGAAGATAGCGCTAATAACAATGAGCAGTTCTTC. Its translation: CAIREDSANNNEQFF.

The chain recombines TRBV7-6 with TRBJ2-2; 10 positions agree with TRBD1. CDR1 SGHVS and CDR2 FNYEAQ come from the germline V gene. The CDR3 is 16 residues long. The ends lost 5 bases at V and 4 bases at J; junction bases unmatched: 7. CDR3 nucleotides: TGTGCCAGCAGCCAACGGGGGACAGGGGTCACCGGGGAGCTGTTTTTT. Amino acids: CASSQRGTGVTGELFF.

The genes are TRBV28 and TRBJ1-2; the D gene is possibly TRBD1 (5 bases). The CDR3 is made up of 14 amino acids. Trimming left V 7 bases short and J 5 bases short, with 17 bases between. Germline V gives CDR1 MDHEN, CDR2 SYDVKM. This chain's CDR3 is CASTFGGEGYGYTF. CDR3 nucleotides: TGTGCCAGCACCTTTGGGGGGGAAGGATATGGCTACACCTTC.

This clone has a handful of counts. CDR3 sequence (DNA): TGTGCCAGTACCCCAGGGGGGCAGGGACGGGGCAATGAGCAGTTCTTC. This sequence encodes CASTPGGQGRGNEQFF. The chain carries TRBV19 and TRBJ2-1; D possibly corresponds to TRBD1 (7 bases). Germline values: CDR1 LNHDA, CDR2 SQIVND (reference sequence). Trimming stripped 7 bases from V and 6 bases from J, with 22 bases between. The CDR3 has 16 amino acids.

This clone has more than one count but fewer than ten. This sequence joins TRBV19 and TRBJ2-1; a possible D gene is TRBD2 (6 bases). The CDR3 is 15 residues long. CDR1 LNHDA and CDR2 SQIVND come from the germline V gene (reference sequence). V was trimmed by 3 bases and J by 4 bases, leaving 13 bases between them. CDR3 region: CASSIGGAVYNEQFF. The CDR3 DNA reads TGTGCCAGTAGTATTGGCGGGGCCGTATACAATGAGCAGTTCTTC.

The rearrangement uses TRBV18 and TRBJ2-3; 7 bases match TRBD1. V shed 6 bases, J shed 6 bases, and the junction held 6 bases outside the gene matches. The germline V gene encodes CDR1 KGHSH and CDR2 LQKENI. The CDR3 extends over 13 amino acids. The CDR3 loop reads CASSPTGVDTQYF. The CDR3 region has the DNA TGTGCCAGCTCGCCCACAGGGGTGGATACGCAGTATTTT.

The V and J genes are TRBV7-9 and TRBJ2-3, with 7 bases identical to TRBD2. Per germline, CDR1 SEHNR and CDR2 FQNEAQ (reference sequence). The CDR3 covers 16 residues. V gave up 4 bases and J gave up 5 bases; unmatched junction bases: 12. The CDR3 here is CASSSEGRAGVDTQYF. The CDR3 region has the DNA TGTGCCAGCAGCTCTGAAGGACGGGCGGGAGTAGATACGCAGTATTTT.

The chain carries TRBV15 and TRBJ2-3; 7 nucleotides line up with TRBD1. This CDR3 has 15 residues. V was pared by 2 bases and J by 3 bases, with 5 bases of the junction left unmatched. Germline-derived CDR1 and CDR2 are LNHNV and YYDKDF (reference sequence). The CDR3: CATSRRQGLTDTQYF. In DNA form, the CDR3 reads TGTGCCACCAGCAGAAGACAGGGTTTGACAGATACGCAGTATTTT.

The V call is TRBV10-1, the J call TRBJ2-5, with 7 bases identical to TRBD2. The J call may not be correct, given that the DNA end is closer to TRBJ2-7. The CDR3 is made up of 15 amino acids. CDR1 and CDR2 from the germline V gene are WNHNN and SYGVQD (reference sequence). CDR3 protein: CASSPAQGGSYEQYF. CDR3 DNA sequence: TGCGCCAGCAGTCCCGCTCAGGGAGGGTCCTACGAGCAGTACTTC.

The gene calls are TRBV5-4 and TRBJ1-2, with 9 bases that match TRBD1. The CDR3 totals 15 residues. The V gene's germline CDR1 is SGHNT and CDR2 YYREEE (reference sequence). Trimming at V came to 3 bases and at J to 4 bases, leaving 7 bases not matched to a gene. In nucleotides, the CDR3 is TGTGCCAGCAGCTCCCCGGGACAGGGAAGCTATGGCTACACCTTC. Translated, it gives CASSSPGQGSYGYTF.

This clone was picked up a small number of times. The rearrangement links TRBV9 to TRBJ2-1; 11 bases align to TRBD2. The length of the CDR3 is 13 residues. With 3 bases clipped from V and 9 bases from J, the junction kept 2 bases outside the gene matches. CDR1 and CDR2 (germline): SGDLS, YYNGEE. Here the CDR3 DNA reads TGTGCCAGCAGCGGGGGGACTAGCGGTGAGCAGTTCTTC. This gives the protein CASSGGTSGEQFF.

The J gene is TRBJ2-3, the V gene TRBV27, with D possibly being TRBD1 (5 bases). There are 17 residues in the CDR3. Germline values: CDR1 MNHEY, CDR2 SMNVEV (reference sequence). The V end lost 1 base, the J end lost 0 bases, and 14 bases lay between the germline ends. CDR3 in amino acids: CASSLYQGWSSTDTQYF. The CDR3 nucleotides are TGTGCCAGCAGTTTATATCAGGGATGGTCTAGCACAGATACGCAGTATTTT.

The chain combines TRBV19 with TRBJ1-5, with D possibly being TRBD1 (6 bases). The CDR3 has 16 residues. Germline V gives CDR1 LNHDA, CDR2 SQIVND (reference sequence). The ends were cut back, 1 base at V and 5 bases at J, with 15 bases in the middle. This CDR3 is CASSIGYHRVDQPQHF. The CDR3 DNA sequence: TGTGCCAGTAGTATAGGATACCACAGGGTCGATCAGCCCCAGCATTTT.